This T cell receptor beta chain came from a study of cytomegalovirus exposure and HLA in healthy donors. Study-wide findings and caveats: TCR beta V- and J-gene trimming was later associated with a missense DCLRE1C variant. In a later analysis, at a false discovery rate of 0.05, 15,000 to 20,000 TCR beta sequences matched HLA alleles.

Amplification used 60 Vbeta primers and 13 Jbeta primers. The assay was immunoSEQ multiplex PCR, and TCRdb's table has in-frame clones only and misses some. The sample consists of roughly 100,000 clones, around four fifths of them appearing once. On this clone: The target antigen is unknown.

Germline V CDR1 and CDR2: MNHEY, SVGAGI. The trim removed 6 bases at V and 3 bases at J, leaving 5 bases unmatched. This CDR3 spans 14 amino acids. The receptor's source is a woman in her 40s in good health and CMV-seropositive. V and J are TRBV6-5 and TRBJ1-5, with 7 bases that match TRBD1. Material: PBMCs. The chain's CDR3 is CASSQTGVNQPQHF. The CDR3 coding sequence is TGTGCCAGCAGCCAAACAGGGGTCAATCAGCCCCAGCATTTT.